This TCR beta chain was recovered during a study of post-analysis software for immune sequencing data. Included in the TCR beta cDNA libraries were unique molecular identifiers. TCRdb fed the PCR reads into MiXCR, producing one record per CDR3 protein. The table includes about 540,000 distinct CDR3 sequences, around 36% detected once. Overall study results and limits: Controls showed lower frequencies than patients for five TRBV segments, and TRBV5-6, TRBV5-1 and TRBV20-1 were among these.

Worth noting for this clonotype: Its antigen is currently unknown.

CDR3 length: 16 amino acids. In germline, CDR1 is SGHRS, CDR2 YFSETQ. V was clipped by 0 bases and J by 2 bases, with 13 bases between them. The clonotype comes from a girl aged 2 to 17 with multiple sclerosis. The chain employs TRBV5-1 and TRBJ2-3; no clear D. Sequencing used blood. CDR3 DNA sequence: TGCGCCAGCAGCTTGGTTCGGCAGGCAGCCACAGATACGCAGTATTTT. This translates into CASSLVRQAATDTQYF.